Listed here are 5 T cell receptor beta chains from one sample, sequenced in a study of blood T cell repertoires in COVID-19. Clones were sequenced by immunoSEQ multiplex PCR, and TCRdb holds only the in-frame ones, with some missing. The sample lists roughly 100,000 clones; approximately 86% were seen once. What was sequenced was peripheral blood. The receptor source for this set is a man over 45 with active or convalescent COVID-19.

V and J are TRBV7-8 and TRBJ1-4; tentative D call: TRBD1 (6 bases). The CDR3 sequence is 13 residues long. V was clipped by 4 bases and J by 7 bases, with 10 bases between them. Germline assignment: CDR1 SGHVS and CDR2 FQNEAQ. The CDR3 reads CASSSQGSEKLFF. CDR3 coding DNA: TGTGCCAGCAGCTCACAGGGTAGTGAAAAACTGTTTTTT.

The chain has TRBV24-1 and TRBJ1-2; 10 bases agree with TRBD1. Trimming took 4 bases from V and 8 from J; bases not matched to a gene: 6. Germline-derived CDR1 and CDR2 are KGHDR and SFDVKD. The CDR3 is 14 amino acids. The CDR3 DNA sequence: TGTGCCACCAGTGAGACCGGGACAGGGGCCGGCTACACCTTC. Translated: CATSETGTGAGYTF.

V usage is TRBV9 and J usage is TRBJ1-3, with D perhaps TRBD1 (6 bases). The CDR3 is 14 residues long. Germline CDR1 reads SGDLS; CDR2 reads YYNGEE. V dropped 3 bases and J dropped 5 bases, with 12 bases sitting between them. CDR3 sequence reads: CASSGNRARNTIYF. Written as DNA, the CDR3 is TGTGCCAGCAGCGGAAACAGGGCTAGAAACACCATATATTTT.

The chain combines TRBV18 with TRBJ2-1; 8 bases fit TRBD1. Germline assignment: CDR1 KGHSH and CDR2 LQKENI. CDR3 length: 16 residues. J lost 7 bases, V lost 3 bases, and 11 bases had no gene match. CDR3 nucleotides: TGTGCCAGCTCACCCCCGGGACAGGCTGGGGGAAATGAGCAGTTCTTC. This encodes CASSPPGQAGGNEQFF.

This sequence joins TRBV25-1 and TRBJ1-1; a possible D gene is TRBD1 (5 bases). The CDR3 spans 16 residues. Trimming stripped 2 bases from V and 3 bases from J, with 16 bases between. Germline CDR1 and CDR2: MGHDK and SYGVNS. Here the CDR3 reads CASSESLGRGDTEAFF. The DNA of the CDR3 is TGTGCCAGCAGTGAAAGTCTGGGGCGCGGTGACACTGAAGCTTTCTTT. The entire variable domain, with the rest obtained from reference TRBV25-1 and TRBJ1-1, is as follows: EADIYQTPRYLVIGTGKKITLECSQTMGHDKMYWYQQDPGMELHLIHYSYGVNSTEKGDLSSESTVSRIRTEHFPLTLESARPSHTSQYLCASSESLGRGDTEAFFGQGTRLTVV.